This T cell receptor (beta chain) was profiled in a study of blood T cell repertoires in COVID-19. Overall study: Both acute and convalescent COVID-19 samples were obtained from the United States, Italy and Spain. PBMCs, B-cell-depleted T cells, or T cells were the source of the cDNA or gDNA that made up the material.

CDR3 length: 19 amino acids. With V trimmed by 2 bases and J by 4 bases, 19 bases remained unmatched. Germline CDR1 SGHRS, CDR2 YFSETQ. The method was immunoSEQ multiplex PCR; TCRdb's version includes in-frame clones alone and lacks a portion of them. The sample has around 59,000 clones; 70% to 80% are singletons. The sample taken for sequencing was peripheral blood. The chain joins TRBV5-1 to TRBJ2-3, with 7 bases matching TRBD2. The clonotype was recovered from a man of 80 years or more with acute or convalescent COVID-19. The CDR3 loop reads CASSLGRTPTSNNADTQYF. Written as DNA, the CDR3 is TGCGCCAGCAGCTTAGGCCGCACGCCGACTAGCAATAACGCAGATACGCAGTATTTT.